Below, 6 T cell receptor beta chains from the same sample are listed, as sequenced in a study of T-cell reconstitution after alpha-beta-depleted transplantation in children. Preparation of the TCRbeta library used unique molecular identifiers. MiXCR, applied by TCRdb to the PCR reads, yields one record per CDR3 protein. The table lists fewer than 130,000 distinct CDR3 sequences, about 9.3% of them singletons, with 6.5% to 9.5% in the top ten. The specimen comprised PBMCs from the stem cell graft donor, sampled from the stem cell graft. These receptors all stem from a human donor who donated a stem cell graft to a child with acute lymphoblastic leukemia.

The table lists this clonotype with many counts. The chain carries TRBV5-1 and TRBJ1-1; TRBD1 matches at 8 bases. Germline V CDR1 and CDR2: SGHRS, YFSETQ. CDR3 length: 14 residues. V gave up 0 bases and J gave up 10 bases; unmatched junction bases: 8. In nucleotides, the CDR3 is TGCGCCAGCAGCTTGGGAGGACAGGGATTAGCAGCTTTCTTT. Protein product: CASSLGGQGLAAFF. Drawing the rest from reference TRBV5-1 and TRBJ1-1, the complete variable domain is KAGVTQTPRYLIKTRGQQVTLSCSPISGHRSVSWYQQTPGQGLQFLFEYFSETQRNKGNFPGRFSGRQFSNSRSEMNVSTLELGDSALYLCASSLGGQGLAAFFGQGTRLTVV.

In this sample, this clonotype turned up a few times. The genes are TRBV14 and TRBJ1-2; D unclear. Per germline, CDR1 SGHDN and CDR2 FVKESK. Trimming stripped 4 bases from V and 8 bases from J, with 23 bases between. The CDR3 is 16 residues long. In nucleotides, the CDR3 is TGTGCCAGCAGCCGAAGGGCCTCAAGCCCAACGTCCGGCTACACCTTC. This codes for CASSRRASSPTSGYTF.

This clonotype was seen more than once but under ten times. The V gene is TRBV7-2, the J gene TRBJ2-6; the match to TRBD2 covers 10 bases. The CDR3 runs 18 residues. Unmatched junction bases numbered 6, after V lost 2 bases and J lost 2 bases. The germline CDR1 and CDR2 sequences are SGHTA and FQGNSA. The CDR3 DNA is TGTGCCAGCAGCTTAACGCCTAGCGGGAGTCCTGGGGCCAACGTCCTGACTTTC. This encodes CASSLTPSGSPGANVLTF.

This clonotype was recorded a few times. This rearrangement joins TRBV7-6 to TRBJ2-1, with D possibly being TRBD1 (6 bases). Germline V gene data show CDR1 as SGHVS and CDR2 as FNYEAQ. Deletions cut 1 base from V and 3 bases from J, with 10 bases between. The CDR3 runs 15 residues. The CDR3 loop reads CASSLGQVIYNEQFF. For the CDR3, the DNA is TGTGCCAGCAGCTTAGGACAGGTGATCTACAATGAGCAGTTCTTC. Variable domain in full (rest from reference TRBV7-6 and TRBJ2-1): GAGVSQSPRYKVTKRGQDVALRCDPISGHVSLYWYRQALGQGPEFLTYFNYEAQQDKSGLPNDRFSAERPEGSISTLTIQRTEQRDSAMYRCASSLGQVIYNEQFFGPGTRLTVL.

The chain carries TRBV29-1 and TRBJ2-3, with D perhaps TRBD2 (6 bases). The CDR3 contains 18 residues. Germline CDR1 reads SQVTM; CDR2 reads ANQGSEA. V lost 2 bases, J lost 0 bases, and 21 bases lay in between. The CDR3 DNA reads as TGCAGCGTTGAACGGAGTAGGGACTTCTGGGCGAGCACAGATACGCAGTATTTT. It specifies CSVERSRDFWASTDTQYF.

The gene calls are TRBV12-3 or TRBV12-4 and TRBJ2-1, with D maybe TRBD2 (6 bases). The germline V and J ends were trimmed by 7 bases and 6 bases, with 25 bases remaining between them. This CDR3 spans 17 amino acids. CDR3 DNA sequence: TGTGCCAGCACCCGAGCTTTGGGGGTGGGGGGATCCAATGAGCAGTTCTTC. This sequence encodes CASTRALGVGGSNEQFF.